The 28 T cell receptor beta chains listed next were all sequenced from one sample in a study of PD-1 blockade in classical Hodgkin lymphoma. Generated by immunoSEQ multiplex PCR, the TCRdb table keeps only in-frame clones and is missing some. The data hold roughly 48,000 clones, with about 89% observed a single time. Time point: cycle 4 day 1 (C4D1), after about 6 weeks of nivolumab. Exposure to brentuximab vedotin varied, and each patient had relapsed following autologous stem cell transplantation. The specimen comprised peripheral blood mononuclear cells (PBMCs), sampled before the fourth cycle of nivolumab. The receptors here all came from a human donor with classical Hodgkin lymphoma.

This chain uses TRBV25-1 with TRBJ2-2; TRBD1 aligns across 10 bases. This CDR3 is built from 15 residues. After removal of 6 bases from V and 3 bases from J, the junction contained 4 bases not matched to a gene. Germline V gives CDR1 MGHDK, CDR2 SYGVNS. CDR3 DNA sequence: TGTGCCAGCAGACCCGGGACAGGGGACACCGGGGAGCTGTTTTTT. It yields the protein CASRPGTGDTGELFF.

This chain connects TRBV6-6 to TRBJ1-1; D is perhaps TRBD1 (5 bases). Trimming pared 2 bases from V and 10 bases from J, leaving 8 bases between. Germline loops: CDR1 MNHNY, CDR2 SVGAGI (reference sequence). This CDR3 region has 11 residues. The CDR3, as DNA: TGTGCCAGCAGTTACGGCGGGGGAGCTTTCTTT. Translating it yields CASSYGGGAFF.

This clone was seen only once. The rearrangement joins TRBV7-8 to TRBJ2-3, with a weak D call TRBD1 (6 bases). Trimming cost V 4 bases and J 1 base, with 9 bases left between them. This CDR3 is 14 amino acids long. Germline loops: CDR1 SGHVS, CDR2 FQNEAQ. CDR3: CASSSHRGTDTQYF. The CDR3 nucleotides read TGTGCCAGCAGCTCCCACAGGGGCACAGATACGCAGTATTTT.

The rearrangement links TRBV4-3 to TRBJ2-2, with 16 bases fitting TRBD2. Looked up from germline, CDR1 is LGHNA and CDR2 is YSLEER. The CDR3 sequence is 19 residues long. V lost 3 bases to trimming and J lost 4 bases; unmatched junction nucleotides: 8. CDR3 region: CASSQGTSGGAWTTGELFF. The DNA for the CDR3 is TGCGCCAGCAGCCAGGGGACTAGCGGGGGGGCATGGACCACCGGGGAGCTGTTTTTT.

The V gene is TRBV27, the J gene TRBJ2-1; no clear D. The germline V gene encodes CDR1 MNHEY and CDR2 SMNVEV (reference sequence). There are 16 residues in the CDR3. Trimming cost V 3 bases and J 2 bases, with 14 bases left between them. The DNA of the CDR3 is TGTGCCAGCAGTTTGCGGCAGCTCCAAACCTACAATGAGCAGTTCTTC. Amino acids: CASSLRQLQTYNEQFF.

This clone was detected a few times. V usage is TRBV6-6 and J usage is TRBJ2-2; the D gene is possibly TRBD1 (6 bases). Germline V CDR1 and CDR2: MNHNY, SVGAGI (reference sequence). The V end lost 2 bases, the J end lost 5 bases, and 6 bases lay between the germline ends. The length of the CDR3 is 13 residues. CDR3 sequence: CASSYRGTGELFF. In nucleotides, the CDR3 is TGTGCCAGCAGTTACAGGGGGACCGGGGAGCTGTTTTTT.

This chain uses TRBV5-4 with TRBJ2-7, with a tentative D call TRBD1 (6 bases). The CDR3 extends over 12 amino acids. Germline loops: CDR1 SGHNT, CDR2 YYREEE (reference sequence). V dropped 4 bases and J dropped 4 bases, with 9 bases sitting between them. This CDR3 reads CASSQQGYEQYF. CDR3 sequence (DNA): TGTGCCAGCAGCCAACAGGGTTACGAGCAGTACTTC.

The chain carries TRBV6-1 and TRBJ1-3, with D possibly matching TRBD1 (5 bases). The CDR3 totals 14 residues. CDR1 MNHNS and CDR2 SASEGT come from the germline V gene. Trimming removed 7 bases from V and 0 bases from J, with 10 bases in between. The CDR3 DNA follows: TGTGCCAGCACCGGGGGGGGCTCTGGAAACACCATATATTTT. It yields the protein CASTGGGSGNTIYF.

The chain couples TRBV15 to TRBJ2-5; 9 nucleotides line up with TRBD1. This CDR3 is 17 amino acids long. The germline V gene has CDR1 LNHNV and CDR2 YYDKDF (reference sequence). After removal of 0 bases from V and 3 bases from J, the junction contained 8 bases not matched to a gene. The DNA of the CDR3 is TGTGCCACCAGCAGAGATTTCGGGACAGGGACCGAAGAGACCCAGTACTTC. It yields the protein CATSRDFGTGTEETQYF. The full variable domain, with the rest looked up from reference TRBV15 and TRBJ2-5, is DAMVIQNPRYQVTQFGKPVTLSCSQTLNHNVMYWYQQKSSQAPKLLFHYYDKDFNNEADTPDNFQSRRPNTSFCFLDIRSPGLGDTAMYLCATSRDFGTGTEETQYFGPGTRLLVL.

The chain combines TRBV10-3 with TRBJ2-3; 10 bases align to TRBD2. Germline trimming cut 4 bases from V and 6 bases from J; bases unmatched to any gene: 10. The CDR3 spans 16 residues. Germline V gives CDR1 ENHRY, CDR2 SYGVKD. The chain's CDR3 is CAISGSGRGRGDTQYF. DNA for the CDR3: TGTGCCATCAGTGGGAGCGGGAGGGGAAGGGGTGATACGCAGTATTTT.

This chain links TRBV29-1 with TRBJ2-7; TRBD1 matches 8 bases. The CDR3 is 11 amino acids. Germline loops: CDR1 SQVTM, CDR2 ANQGSEA. The CDR3 coding sequence is TGCGGGGGACAGGAAATATACGAGCAGTACTTC. It encodes CGGQEIYEQYF.

The chain uses TRBV6-5 and TRBJ2-3; perhaps D is TRBD1 or TRBD2 (5 bases each). From germline, CDR1 is MNHEY and CDR2 SVGAGI. CDR3 length: 14 residues. V lost 8 bases, J lost 0 bases, and 12 bases lay in between. The CDR3 bases are TGTGCCAGCGGTAGGGACCCTAGCACAGATACGCAGTATTTT. Translating gives CASGRDPSTDTQYF.

This sequence joins TRBV27 and TRBJ1-5; D not certain. CDR1 is MNHEY, CDR2 SMNVEV, per germline (reference sequence). Trimming removed 3 bases at V and 6 bases at J, with 6 bases between. The CDR3 is made up of 12 amino acids. The CDR3 nucleotides read TGTGCCAGCAGTTTTGAGGGTCAGCCCCAGCATTTT. Its translation: CASSFEGQPQHF.

This chain joins TRBV6-5 and TRBJ2-6; D is ambiguous. CDR3 length: 15 residues. Trimming pared 5 bases from V and 1 base from J, leaving 9 bases between. The germline V gene encodes CDR1 MNHEY and CDR2 SVGAGI. CDR3 bases: TGTGCCAGCAGTCCCCCTCGGTCTGGGGCCAACGTCCTGACTTTC. Its translation is CASSPPRSGANVLTF.

This chain connects TRBV28 to TRBJ1-2, with a tentative D call TRBD1 (6 bases). Germline values: CDR1 MDHEN, CDR2 SYDVKM. Trimming cost V 8 bases and J 5 bases, with 18 bases left between them. The CDR3 is made up of 14 amino acids. This CDR3 is CASYRDNRLYGYTF. In DNA, the CDR3 is TGTGCCAGCTACCGGGACAACCGATTATATGGCTACACCTTC.

This clone was seen a handful of times. The chain links TRBV5-4 to TRBJ2-1, with 13 bases that match TRBD2. Trimming cost V 2 bases and J 6 bases; bases outside gene matches: 2. Germline CDR1 and CDR2: SGHNT and YYREEE (reference sequence). This CDR3 region has 15 residues. The CDR3: CASSLLAGGPNEQFF. CDR3 coding DNA: TGTGCCAGCAGCTTACTAGCGGGGGGGCCCAATGAGCAGTTCTTC.

The rearrangement joins TRBV2 to TRBJ1-3; 7 bases align to TRBD1. The CDR3 is 14 amino acids. The J segment lost 2 bases and the V segment lost 4 bases, leaving 2 bases of the junction unmatched. The germline gives CDR1 SNHLY, CDR2 FYNNEI. The CDR3 loop is CASSGQGAGNTIYF. The CDR3 nucleotides read TGTGCCAGCAGTGGACAGGGTGCTGGAAACACCATATATTTT.

This clone was recorded once. The rearrangement joins TRBV28 to TRBJ1-1; D is unresolved. The CDR3 extends over 13 amino acids. Germline CDR1 MDHEN, CDR2 SYDVKM. Trimming removed 3 bases at V and 0 bases at J, with 5 bases between. CDR3 bases: TGTGCCAGCAGTTTCGACATGAACACTGAAGCTTTCTTT. This gives the protein CASSFDMNTEAFF.

The V call is TRBV25-1, the J call TRBJ1-2; maybe TRBD1 (5 bases). The CDR3 totals 13 residues. Trimming left V 1 base short and J 3 bases short, with 6 bases between. Germline CDR1 is MGHDK and CDR2 is SYGVNS. DNA of the CDR3: TGTGCCAGCAGTGAATCAGGGTACTATGGCTACACCTTC. Protein sequence: CASSESGYYGYTF.

This chain links TRBV16 with TRBJ2-7, with 11 bases matching TRBD1. The V segment lost 3 bases and the J segment 3 bases; nucleotides outside the gene matches: 7. The germline V gene encodes CDR1 KGHSY and CDR2 FQNENV. The length of the CDR3 is 16 residues. The CDR3 nucleotides read TGTGCCAGCAGCCATTTACCGGGACAGGGGGTCTACGAGCAGTACTTC. Translation gives CASSHLPGQGVYEQYF.

The chain links TRBV10-3 to TRBJ1-2; no clear D gene. Trimming cost V 4 bases and J 6 bases, with 12 bases left between them. Germline assignment: CDR1 ENHRY and CDR2 SYGVKD. This CDR3 spans 13 amino acids. CDR3 sequence: CAISGRDQHGYTF. CDR3 sequence (DNA): TGTGCCATCAGTGGGAGGGATCAGCATGGCTACACCTTC.

The rearrangement joins TRBV27 to TRBJ2-1; TRBD1 aligns across 11 bases. Looked up from germline, CDR1 is MNHEY and CDR2 is SMNVEV (reference sequence). The CDR3 is 19 amino acids. V lost 6 bases to trimming and J lost 4 bases; unmatched junction nucleotides: 17. This CDR3 reads CASRIGGTGGKNWYNEQFF. CDR3 DNA: TGTGCCAGCAGAATTGGAGGGACAGGGGGAAAGAACTGGTACAATGAGCAGTTCTTC.

This chain links TRBV27 with TRBJ2-1; a weak D match, TRBD2 (5 bases). V lost 9 bases, J lost 3 bases, and 15 bases lay in between. Per germline, CDR1 MNHEY and CDR2 SMNVEV (reference sequence). CDR3 length: 14 residues. The CDR3 sequence: CARKSGTYYNEQFF. The CDR3 DNA follows: TGTGCCAGAAAGAGCGGAACCTACTACAATGAGCAGTTCTTC.

Sample share makes this clone medium-sized. The rearrangement links TRBV11-2 to TRBJ1-1; 7 nucleotides match TRBD1. V lost 0 bases and J lost 1; bases outside the gene matches: 2. In germline, CDR1 is SGHAT, CDR2 FQNNGV. The CDR3 covers 15 residues. The CDR3 nucleotides read TGTGCCAGCAGCTTAGAATGGACAGGGAACACTGAAGCTTTCTTT. This encodes CASSLEWTGNTEAFF. Supplemented by reference TRBV11-2 and TRBJ1-1, the full variable domain reads EAGVAQSPRYKIIEKRQSVAFWCNPISGHATLYWYQQILGQGPKLLIQFQNNGVVDDSQLPKDRFSAERLKGVDSTLKIQPAKLEDSAVYLCASSLEWTGNTEAFFGQGTRLTVV.

This chain connects TRBV27 to TRBJ2-3; D call uncertain. Trimming took off 0 bases at V and 2 bases at J, with 6 bases between the two ends. This CDR3 has 14 amino acids. Germline V lookup: CDR1 MNHEY, CDR2 SMNVEV (reference sequence). The DNA of the CDR3 is TGTGCCAGCAGTTTATCTAGTTTCACAGATACGCAGTATTTT. Protein product: CASSLSSFTDTQYF.

This clone was detected once. The chain has TRBV23-1 and TRBJ2-1, with D perhaps TRBD2 (5 bases). TRBV23-1 is filed as an ORF, its function uncertain. V lost 4 bases and J 5 bases, leaving 12 bases between the germline ends. The CDR3 contains 14 residues. The CDR3 DNA sequence: TGCGCCAGCAGTCCAGCGGTTCGGGACAATGAGCAGTTCTTC. Residues: CASSPAVRDNEQFF.

The chain couples TRBV5-4 to TRBJ2-2; unclear D gene. Germline V gene data show CDR1 as SGHNT and CDR2 as YYREEE (reference sequence). This CDR3 is 12 amino acids long. V lost 4 bases to trimming and J lost 5 bases, with 6 bases between them. The CDR3 sequence: CASSPYTGELFF. The CDR3 DNA is TGTGCCAGCAGCCCCTATACCGGGGAGCTGTTTTTT. The full variable domain, in which reference TRBV5-4 and TRBJ2-2 provide the parts outside the CDR3, is ETGVTQSPTHLIKTRGQQVTLRCSSQSGHNTVSWYQQALGQGPQFIFQYYREEENGRGNFPPRFSGLQFPNYSSELNVNALELDDSALYLCASSPYTGELFFGEGSRLTVL.

This clone was observed once. CDR3 bases: TGTGCCAGCAGCTTAGACTGGAGTTTGAACACTGAAGCTTTCTTT. It translates to CASSLDWSLNTEAFF. The rearrangement links TRBV7-2 to TRBJ1-1; D gene unclear. The CDR3 has 15 residues. The germline V gene encodes CDR1 SGHTA and CDR2 FQGNSA. V dropped 1 base and J dropped 0 bases, with 9 bases sitting between them.